Below, 18 T cell receptor beta chains from the same sample are listed, as sequenced in a study of T cells expressing NK-cell markers. Reanalyzing the 5' RACE reads, TCRdb keeps one entry per CDR3 protein, without DNA. The sample table sets out over 120,000 distinct CDR3 sequences. The sequencing input was blood T cells: a sorted CD56 or NKG2C T cell subset, CD4+ or CD8+ T cells, or bulk PBMC T cells (not recorded which). Every receptor here comes from a man younger than 30 in good health.

The chain has TRBV12-3 or TRBV12-4 and TRBJ2-1; with no DNA, the TCRdb D assignment of TRBD1 cannot be verified. The CDR3 sequence is 15 residues long. This CDR3 is CASSLVDSGYNEQFF.

The V call is TRBV14, the J call TRBJ2-1. The CDR3 extends over 18 amino acids. Germline V gives CDR1 SGHDN, CDR2 FVKESK. The CDR3 is CASSQDHVGSTIYNEQFF.

V and J are TRBV30 and TRBJ1-2; as DNA is missing, the TRBD1 call by TCRdb cannot be tested. Looked up from germline, CDR1 is GTSNPN and CDR2 is SVGIG (reference sequence). This CDR3 has 14 amino acids. This CDR3 reads CAWKDDRGVRGYTF. Complete variable domain (other parts from reference TRBV30 and TRBJ1-2): SQTIHQWPATLVQPVGSPLSLECTVEGTSNPNLYWYRQAAGRGLQLLFYSVGIGQISSEVPQNLSASRPQDRQFILSSKKLLLSDSGFYLCAWKDDRGVRGYTFGSGTRLTVV.

The chain links TRBV27 to TRBJ2-5. Germline values: CDR1 MNHEY, CDR2 SMNVEV (reference sequence). This CDR3 comprises 13 residues. CDR3 in amino acids: CASSPGDQETQYF.

The chain joins TRBV6-1 to TRBJ1-1. The CDR3 length is 14 residues. The germline V gene encodes CDR1 MNHNS and CDR2 SASEGT. The CDR3: CASRTEAMNTEAFF.

The rearrangement links TRBV6-6 to TRBJ2-3; the TRBD2 assignment by TCRdb is unverifiable without DNA. This CDR3 is built from 15 residues. Germline CDR1 is MNHNY and CDR2 is SVGAGI (reference sequence). This CDR3 reads CASSFLAGEADTQYF.

The chain employs TRBV11-3 and TRBJ1-1; TCRdb lists TRBD1, though no DNA is available to test this call. The germline gives CDR1 SGHNT, CDR2 YENEEA. The CDR3 spans 20 residues. CDR3 residues: CASSLGGTTGPHYPNTEAFF.

The rearrangement links TRBV3-1 to TRBJ1-5; there is no DNA to check the TCRdb D call of TRBD1. The CDR3 is 11 amino acids. Looked up from germline, CDR1 is LGHDT and CDR2 is YNNKEL (reference sequence). CDR3 amino acids: CASSPREAQHF.

This chain joins TRBV15 and TRBJ2-1. Germline CDR1 reads LNHNV; CDR2 reads YYDKDF (reference sequence). The CDR3 runs 15 residues. CDR3 in amino acids: CATSRDASSYNEQFF.

The V gene is TRBV20-1, the J gene TRBJ2-1. The CDR3 extends over 15 amino acids. CDR1 is DFQATT, CDR2 SNEGSKA, per germline (reference sequence). CDR3 amino acids: CSARSWQIPYNEQFF.

The chain links TRBV20-1 to TRBJ2-2; with no DNA, the TCRdb D assignment of TRBD2 cannot be verified. The CDR3 length is 13 residues. Germline V CDR1 and CDR2: DFQATT, SNEGSKA (reference sequence). CDR3 sequence reads: CSAPRGDTGELFF.

The chain joins TRBV5-1 to TRBJ2-1; checking the TCRdb D call of TRBD2 is not possible without DNA. This CDR3 comprises 15 residues. Germline V gene lookup returns CDR1 SGHRS and CDR2 YFSETQ. CDR3 region: CASSPLAGVYNEQFF.

The chain joins TRBV5-1 to TRBJ1-5; TCRdb calls TRBD1, which cannot be checked without DNA. This CDR3 comprises 14 residues. Germline CDR1 reads SGHRS; CDR2 reads YFSETQ. The CDR3 sequence: CASRSDRDGLWWHF.

The genes are TRBV7-9 and TRBJ2-3. This CDR3 has 14 amino acids. In germline, CDR1 is SEHNR, CDR2 FQNEAQ (reference sequence). The CDR3 reads CASSFSGDRDTQYF.

The V gene is TRBV20-1, the J gene TRBJ1-4. The CDR3 covers 15 residues. Per germline, CDR1 DFQATT and CDR2 SNEGSKA (reference sequence). CDR3 in amino acids: CSELARGSTNEKLFF.

The rearrangement links TRBV7-9 to TRBJ2-3; the D call from TCRdb, TRBD1, cannot be confirmed without DNA. The germline gives CDR1 SEHNR, CDR2 FQNEAQ (reference sequence). The CDR3 has 16 residues. CDR3 residues: CASSPPTGAHTDTQYF.

The chain has TRBV6-2 or TRBV6-3 and TRBJ2-1. The CDR3 is made up of 13 amino acids. Germline V lookup: CDR1 MNHEY, CDR2 SVGEGT. The CDR3 is CASSYGGNNEQFF.

V and J are TRBV7-9 and TRBJ2-5; TCRdb names TRBD2, which stays unverified in the absence of DNA. This CDR3 comprises 14 residues. Germline V gives CDR1 SEHNR, CDR2 FQNEAQ (reference sequence). The chain's CDR3 is CASSETSGWETQYF.